This T cell receptor beta chain was sequenced during a study of CD8 T cells in Susac syndrome. The germline gives CDR1 SGHDT, CDR2 YYEEEE. The CDR3 runs 16 residues. The V end lost 4 bases, the J end lost 5 bases, and 22 bases lay between the germline ends. With random hexamers, roughly 0.5 to 1 ug RNA was reverse transcribed. TCRdb used MiXCR to reprocess the immunoSEQ multiplex PCR reads, holding one entry per CDR3 protein. The table includes approximately 300,000 distinct CDR3 sequences, around nine tenths detected once. From blood CD8+ and CD4+ T cells, TCR beta sequences were generated. The chain has TRBV5-6 and TRBJ2-7; no clear D gene. The sequence was collected from a human donor with multiple sclerosis. Specimen: CD8+ T cells from PBMCs. For the CDR3, the DNA is TGTGCCAGCAGCCCCTCCCCTCTTCCCGGCGATCACGAGCAGTACTTC. Protein: CASSPSPLPGDHEQYF. Supplemented by reference TRBV5-6 and TRBJ2-7, the full variable domain reads DAGVTQSPTHLIKTRGQQVTLRCSPKSGHDTVSWYQQALGQGPQFIFQYYEEEERQRGNFPDRFSGHQFPNYSSELNVNALLLGDSALYLCASSPSPLPGDHEQYFGPGTRLTVT.